This TCR beta chain comes out of a study of Ad26.COV2.S vaccination and SARS-CoV-2 variants. The wider study: Ad26.COV2.S was injected intramuscularly once or twice, 56 days apart.

TCRdb keeps only in-frame clones here, not all; method: immunoSEQ multiplex PCR. The data show over 200,000 clones, 85% to 90% seen once. As to this clone: Its cognate antigen is unknown.

Whole-study results and caveats: The TCR-based breadth and depth measures might underestimate overall T cell responses.

Germline V gives CDR1 MNHEY, CDR2 SMNVEV (reference sequence). This CDR3 has 15 residues. V gave up 3 bases and J gave up 4 bases; unmatched junction bases: 9. The sample's treatment: 15 to 20 received Ad26.COV2.S at low or high dose, single or two shots; a few received placebo; per-sample allocation not given. The study sampled participants on day 63 after the first vaccine or placebo injection. Donation came from an adult in Boston who was aged 18-55 years. Expression of Wuhan-strain SARS-CoV-2 spike came from the Ad26 vector that formed the vaccine. Source: peripheral blood, taken in a trial of Ad26.COV2.S vaccine versus placebo. This chain uses TRBV27 with TRBJ2-7, with 7 bases identical to TRBD2. This TCR was recovered from a person aged 18-60 years who received the Ad26.COV2.S COVID-19 vaccine or a placebo. The CDR3 sequence: CASSFQAGAGYEQYF. CDR3 in DNA: TGTGCCAGCAGTTTTCAGGCGGGAGCAGGATACGAGCAGTACTTC.